The 27 T cell receptor beta chains below all came from one sample that was sequenced in a study of control samples from healthy donors and cancer patients. Using immunoSEQ multiplex PCR, the repertoire was profiled, and TCRdb retains in-frame clones only, with some absent. The sample lists tens of thousands of clones, around nine tenths occurring once. The source material was PBMCs. These receptors all stem from an older woman with head and neck cancer.

This sequence joins TRBV30 and TRBJ1-1; D is uncertain. The germline V gene encodes CDR1 GTSNPN and CDR2 SVGIG (reference sequence). The V end was cut by 0 bases, the J end by 3 bases, with 11 bases between. This CDR3 spans 14 amino acids. The CDR3 reads CAWSVMREDTEAFF. CDR3 sequence (DNA): TGTGCCTGGAGTGTAATGCGGGAGGACACTGAAGCTTTCTTT.

V is TRBV4-1 and J is TRBJ2-1; no clear D. V lost 1 base and J lost 4, with 11 bases in between. In germline, CDR1 is MGHRA, CDR2 YSYEKL. The CDR3 spans 15 residues. The CDR3 reads CASSQVSGYYNEQFF. The CDR3 DNA reads TGCGCCAGCAGCCAAGTATCCGGGTATTACAATGAGCAGTTCTTC.

The CDR3 sequence is CAISGDRGDNEQFF. The CDR3 region has the DNA TGTGCCATCAGTGGGGACAGAGGAGACAATGAGCAGTTCTTC. The V gene is TRBV10-3, the J gene TRBJ2-1, with 7 nucleotides matching TRBD1. The germline V gene encodes CDR1 ENHRY and CDR2 SYGVKD. J lost 5 bases, V lost 4 bases, and 5 bases had no gene match. The CDR3 loop spans 14 amino acids.

The V call is TRBV6-5, the J call TRBJ2-7, with 10 bases that match TRBD1. CDR3 size: 14 residues. Unmatched junction bases numbered 4, after V lost 5 bases and J lost 3 bases. The germline gives CDR1 MNHEY, CDR2 SVGAGI. The CDR3 DNA reads as TGTGCCAGCAGTCGCGGGACAGGGGACTACGAGCAGTACTTC. Translated, it gives CASSRGTGDYEQYF.

The chain uses TRBV20-1 and TRBJ2-1; no firm D call. CDR1 is DFQATT, CDR2 SNEGSKA, per germline (reference sequence). The CDR3 is 11 residues long. Trimming cost V 7 bases and J 5 bases, with 9 bases left between them. The DNA of the CDR3 is TGCAGTGTCGAGAGAAACAATGAGCAGTTCTTC. This encodes CSVERNNEQFF.

The J gene is TRBJ2-7, the V gene TRBV7-2, with a possible D match to TRBD2 (6 bases). CDR1 is SGHTA and CDR2 is FQGNSA in the germline V gene. The CDR3 spans 16 residues. Trimming removed 1 base at V and 0 bases at J, with 13 bases between. For the CDR3, the DNA is TGTGCCAGCAGCTTAGTTAAAGTAGCGGCCTCCTACGAGCAGTACTTC. It encodes CASSLVKVAASYEQYF.

The CDR3 protein is CAWSAGSATNEKLFF. CDR3 coding DNA: TGTGCCTGGAGCGCGGGGAGCGCAACTAATGAAAAACTGTTTTTT. This chain links TRBV30 with TRBJ1-4; D not resolved. Germline lookup yields CDR1 GTSNPN and CDR2 SVGIG (reference sequence). This CDR3 spans 15 amino acids. V was clipped by 3 bases and J by 0 bases, with 11 bases between them.

V usage is TRBV6-5 and J usage is TRBJ2-7; 11 bases fit TRBD1. The length of the CDR3 is 14 residues. CDR1 is MNHEY, CDR2 SVGAGI, per germline. The ends lost 6 bases at V and 6 bases at J; junction bases unmatched: 7. CDR3 DNA: TGTGCCAGCAGCCAACGGACAGGGGGCTCCGAGCAGTACTTC. This gives the protein CASSQRTGGSEQYF.

This chain uses TRBV2 with TRBJ2-7; TRBD1 matches 12 bases. From germline, CDR1 is SNHLY and CDR2 FYNNEI. Unmatched junction bases numbered 5, after V lost 6 bases and J lost 2 bases. The length of the CDR3 is 15 residues. CDR3 sequence (DNA): TGTGCCAGCAGCAGAGGGACAGGGGGCCCCTACGAGCAGTACTTC. This gives the protein CASSRGTGGPYEQYF.

The rearrangement links TRBV28 to TRBJ1-5; D is perhaps TRBD1 (5 bases). CDR3 length: 14 residues. Germline V gene data show CDR1 as MDHEN and CDR2 as SYDVKM. Trimming left V 5 bases short and J 6 bases short, with 14 bases between. This CDR3 is CASSPGGQSQPQHF. CDR3 DNA: TGTGCCAGCAGTCCCGGGGGTCAGAGTCAGCCCCAGCATTTT. The variable domain in full, with the rest retrieved from reference TRBV28 and TRBJ1-5, is DVKVTQSSRYLVKRTGEKVFLECVQDMDHENMFWYRQDPGLGLRLIYFSYDVKMKEKGDIPEGYSVSREKKERFSLILESASTNQTSMYLCASSPGGQSQPQHFGDGTRLSIL.

J is TRBJ2-3 and V is TRBV12-3 or TRBV12-4; TRBD1 matches 7 bases. The junction had 5 bases not matched to a gene; V was cut back by 5 bases and J by 6 bases. This CDR3 is built from 13 residues. The CDR3 nucleotides read TGTGCCAGCAGTCAGAAGGGGGCCGATACGCAGTATTTT. Its translation is CASSQKGADTQYF.

The chain uses TRBV30 and TRBJ1-1; 7 bases line up with TRBD1. This CDR3 is built from 13 residues. Germline V gives CDR1 GTSNPN, CDR2 SVGIG (reference sequence). V was pared by 0 bases and J by 5 bases, with 3 bases of the junction left unmatched. The DNA for the CDR3 is TGTGCCTGGAGTGTCAGGGGGTATACTGAAGCTTTCTTT. This gives the protein CAWSVRGYTEAFF.

The chain couples TRBV29-1 to TRBJ2-5; D call uncertain. CDR3 length: 10 residues. Trimming removed 2 bases from V and 5 bases from J, with 3 bases in between. CDR1 SQVTM and CDR2 ANQGSEA come from the germline V gene. The CDR3 region is CSVESETQYF. The CDR3 DNA sequence: TGCAGCGTTGAATCGGAGACCCAGTACTTC.

The chain employs TRBV2 and TRBJ2-1; perhaps TRBD1 as D (6 bases). Trimming took off 8 bases at V and 5 bases at J, with 22 bases between the two ends. The CDR3 runs 16 residues. Germline CDR1 reads SNHLY; CDR2 reads FYNNEI. The CDR3 reads CASVLRSGVKNNEQFF. CDR3 nucleotide sequence: TGTGCCAGCGTGCTCCGGTCAGGGGTCAAGAACAATGAGCAGTTCTTC.

The rearrangement links TRBV5-4 to TRBJ2-5; 16 bases fit TRBD2. The ends lost 4 bases at V and 1 base at J; junction bases unmatched: 7. The germline CDR1 and CDR2 sequences are SGHNT and YYREEE (reference sequence). CDR3 length: 18 residues. The CDR3 region has the DNA TGTGCCAGCAGCAAAGGGACTAGCGGGAGGGCCGCCCAAGAGACCCAGTACTTC. Residues: CASSKGTSGRAAQETQYF. The entire variable domain, with the rest obtained from reference TRBV5-4 and TRBJ2-5, is as follows: ETGVTQSPTHLIKTRGQQVTLRCSSQSGHNTVSWYQQALGQGPQFIFQYYREEENGRGNFPPRFSGLQFPNYSSELNVNALELDDSALYLCASSKGTSGRAAQETQYFGPGTRLLVL.

The rearrangement joins TRBV19 to TRBJ2-2; 7 bases fit TRBD2. V lost 7 bases to trimming and J lost 3 bases; unmatched junction nucleotides: 11. Germline V gives CDR1 LNHDA, CDR2 SQIVND (reference sequence). CDR3 length: 16 residues. The CDR3 region is CASTPQAGVDTGELFF. Written as DNA, the CDR3 is TGTGCCAGTACTCCGCAGGCGGGAGTCGACACCGGGGAGCTGTTTTTT.

The chain joins TRBV29-1 to TRBJ2-1, with D uncertain. The CDR3 has 11 residues. The V end was cut by 4 bases, the J end by 4 bases, with 5 bases between. From germline, CDR1 is SQVTM and CDR2 ANQGSEA. The CDR3 DNA is TGCAGCGTTGTCAGTTACAATGAGCAGTTCTTC. Translation: CSVVSYNEQFF.

The chain links TRBV5-1 to TRBJ2-2; TRBD2 aligns across 7 bases. Germline CDR1 reads SGHRS; CDR2 reads YFSETQ. V was pared by 0 bases and J by 3 bases, with 8 bases of the junction left unmatched. The CDR3 consists of 17 residues. This CDR3 is CASSLVVAGSDTGELFF. In nucleotides, the CDR3 is TGCGCCAGCAGCTTGGTTGTAGCGGGCTCCGACACCGGGGAGCTGTTTTTT.

The V and J genes are TRBV3-1 (or the pseudogene TRBV3-2) and TRBJ1-4, with D unresolved. CDR1 is LGHDT and CDR2 is YNNKEL in the germline V gene (reference sequence). The V end was cut by 0 bases, the J end by 0 bases, with 11 bases between. The CDR3 has 17 residues. The CDR3 nucleotides read TGTGCCAGCAGCCAAGATGTACCTACCCCAACTAATGAAAAACTGTTTTTT. This gives the protein CASSQDVPTPTNEKLFF.

J is TRBJ1-2 and V is TRBV10-3, with D unresolved. Per the germline V gene, CDR1 is ENHRY and CDR2 is SYGVKD. The CDR3 sequence is 14 residues long. Between the trimmed V and J ends, which lost 3 bases and 2 bases, there was a span of 10 bases. This CDR3 reads CAISDSGGNYGYTF. The CDR3 nucleotides are TGTGCCATCAGTGACTCGGGTGGGAACTATGGCTACACCTTC.

V gene TRBV6-5 combines with J gene TRBJ2-6; D gene unclear. With 0 bases removed from V and 4 bases from J, the gap between germline ends came to 7 bases. This CDR3 has 15 amino acids. Germline CDR1 is MNHEY and CDR2 is SVGAGI. The CDR3 coding sequence is TGTGCCAGCAGTTACTCTTTACCCGGGGCCAACGTCCTGACTTTC. As protein: CASSYSLPGANVLTF.

The V gene is TRBV18, the J gene TRBJ1-1; TRBD1 matches 9 bases. CDR3 length equals 17 residues. Germline CDR1 is KGHSH and CDR2 is LQKENI. With 5 bases clipped from V and 3 bases from J, the junction kept 13 bases outside the gene matches. The CDR3 DNA reads TGTGCCAGCTCATCCTCTCGGGACAGGGTTGTGGACACTGAAGCTTTCTTT. Protein: CASSSSRDRVVDTEAFF.

The rearrangement uses TRBV30 and TRBJ2-1, with D unclear. Trimming removed 4 bases at V and 0 bases at J, with 10 bases between. Germline V lookup: CDR1 GTSNPN, CDR2 SVGIG (reference sequence). The CDR3 consists of 14 residues. The CDR3 bases are TGTGCCTGGAATGCGGCGTTCTCCTACAATGAGCAGTTCTTC. Translating gives CAWNAAFSYNEQFF.

The chain links TRBV30 to TRBJ1-2; TRBD1 aligns across 10 bases. V lost 3 bases to trimming and J lost 8 bases; unmatched junction nucleotides: 6. The CDR3 is made up of 13 amino acids. CDR1 is GTSNPN and CDR2 is SVGIG in the germline V gene (reference sequence). For the CDR3, the DNA is TGTGCCTGGAGCCGACAGGGGGCGGTCGGCTACACCTTC. It yields the protein CAWSRQGAVGYTF.

The chain carries TRBV30 and TRBJ2-1, with D uncertain. The CDR3 sequence is 15 residues long. Germline V gives CDR1 GTSNPN, CDR2 SVGIG (reference sequence). Trimming left V 1 base short and J 0 bases short, with 10 bases between. The CDR3 nucleotides are TGTGCCTGGAGTGAAAGCGCTAGCTCCTACAATGAGCAGTTCTTC. Encoded protein: CAWSESASSYNEQFF.

The V gene is TRBV9, the J gene TRBJ1-2; 7 bases are a match to TRBD1. Germline lookup yields CDR1 SGDLS and CDR2 YYNGEE. Trimming removed 4 bases from V and 7 bases from J; junction bases left unmatched: 19. This CDR3 is 17 amino acids long. CDR3 sequence (DNA): TGTGCCAGCAGCCTCCAGGGGGTTCAACTCTATAATCGTGGCTACACCTTC. It codes for CASSLQGVQLYNRGYTF.

The chain couples TRBV2 to TRBJ2-2; no clear D. Germline V lookup: CDR1 SNHLY, CDR2 FYNNEI. Trimming stripped 6 bases from V and 0 bases from J, with 14 bases between. The CDR3 consists of 16 residues. CDR3 bases: TGTGCCAGCAGCTGGCGTGGCGTTACGAACACCGGGGAGCTGTTTTTT. It encodes CASSWRGVTNTGELFF.